The rows below give T cell receptor beta chains drawn from one sample of a study of T cell changes during pregnancy in multiple sclerosis. Here immunoSEQ multiplex PCR was the method, and the copy in TCRdb shows in-frame clones only, minus some. The sample carries tens of thousands of clones, over 80% recorded once. This sample comprised CD4+ T cells from peripheral blood mononuclear cells, obtained before pregnancy. The origin of the receptors is a female donor with multiple sclerosis, enrolled in a pregnancy study. CDR3s include the opening cysteine and the closing phenylalanine or tryptophan. D genes are given only for firm matches. Clone sizes are given selectively: once, few, many, or a class where the clone is expanded.

D	size	V	J	DNA	CDR3
TRBD2	-	TRBV4-3	TRBJ2-2	TGCGCCAGCAGCCAAGATCCCAGCGGGGGGGGTGGCACCGGGGAGCTGTTTTTT	CASSQDPSGGGGTGELFF
-	-	TRBV11-2	TRBJ2-7	TGTGCCAGCAGCAATCCGGGGGGCCCAAGCTCCTACGAGCAGTACTTC	CASSNPGGPSSYEQYF
-	-	TRBV18	TRBJ1-2	TGTGCCAGCTCATGGTCAGATACTAACTATGGCTACACCTTC	CASSWSDTNYGYTF
-	-	TRBV18	TRBJ1-4	TGTGCCAGCTCACCTACTATCAATGAAAAACTGTTTTTT	CASSPTINEKLFF
TRBD2	-	TRBV6-5	TRBJ2-5	TGTGCCAGCAGATCTAGCGGGGAGACCCAGTACTTC	CASRSSGETQYF
TRBD2	-	TRBV7-2	TRBJ2-5	TGTGCCAGCAGCCTGACTAGCGGGGGGGCCGGGAAGACCCAGTACTTC	CASSLTSGGAGKTQYF
-	-	TRBV18	TRBJ2-7	TGTGCCAGCTCACCAAGGGGCCTTGAGGAGCAGTACTTC	CASSPRGLEEQYF
-	-	TRBV7-2	TRBJ1-5	TGTGCCAGCAGCTGGACATGGGATCAGCCCCAGCATTTT	CASSWTWDQPQHF
TRBD1	-	TRBV30	TRBJ1-5	TGTGCCTGGAGTGACAGGGGGGGCCGGCCCCAGCATTTT	CAWSDRGGRPQHF
TRBD1	-	TRBV27	TRBJ2-2	TGTGCCAGCAGTAAATGGACAGGGACCACCGGGGAGCTGTTTTTT	CASSKWTGTTGELFF
-	-	TRBV25-1	TRBJ1-4	TGTGCCAGCAGCCTTAGGGGGATAGGGGCTAATGAAAAACTGTTTTTT	CASSLRGIGANEKLFF
-	-	TRBV6-5	TRBJ1-1	TGTGCCAGCAGTTACTCGCGTGGTGAAGCTTTCTTT	CASSYSRGEAFF
-	-	TRBV28	TRBJ1-1	TGTGCCAGCAGTCCCTCCTCTCCAGGCTTAAGGAACACTGAAGCTTTCTTT	CASSPSSPGLRNTEAFF
-	-	TRBV6-1	TRBJ1-1	TGTGCCAGCAGCTCCACAGAGAACACTGAAGCTTTCTTT	CASSSTENTEAFF
-	few	TRBV19	TRBJ1-2	TGTGCCAGTTCTCAGCAGTCCCTAGTTTCTGGCTACACCTTC	CASSQQSLVSGYTF
TRBD2	-	TRBV11-1	TRBJ2-1	TGTGCCAGCAGCCGGGGGACTAGCGGGGGGGACAATGAGCAGTTCTTC	CASSRGTSGGDNEQFF
TRBD1	-	TRBV6-6	TRBJ1-5	TGTGCCAGCAGAGGACCGGGACAGTTCAATCAGCCCCAGCATTTT	CASRGPGQFNQPQHF
-	few	TRBV19	TRBJ1-2	TGTGCCAGTAGTATCAGTTGGGAGGTTAACTATGGCTACACCTTC	CASSISWEVNYGYTF
-	-	TRBV19	TRBJ1-2	TGTGCCACCCTGGGCTTCCTGGGTTCCTATGGCTACACCTTC	CATLGFLGSYGYTF
-	once	TRBV5-1	TRBJ2-1	TGCGCCAGCAGCCAAATCAGCTTCCGGGACTGGGGCCACAATGAGCAGTTCTTC	CASSQISFRDWGHNEQFF
-	-	TRBV19	TRBJ1-2	TGTGCCAGTAGTTTACGCGGGACGCAGGGCGCAGTCTATGGCTACACCTTC	CASSLRGTQGAVYGYTF
-	-	TRBV13	TRBJ2-5	TGTGCCAGCAGCACGCAAAGGGGGACCCAGTACTTC	CASSTQRGTQYF
TRBD2	-	TRBV4-1	TRBJ2-3	TGCGCCAGCAGCCAAGTTAATGAGGTCGGCGGGGGGGGCACAGATACGCAGTATTTT	CASSQVNEVGGGGTDTQYF
TRBD2	-	TRBV15	TRBJ2-6	TGTGCCACCAGCAGAGATCCTTGGGACCTCCCTAGGGAGGGATCTGGGGCCAACGTCCTGACTTTC	CATSRDPWDLPREGSGANVLTF
-	-	TRBV9	TRBJ2-6	TGTGCCAGCAGCGTAGGGGGACAAATCTCTGGGGCCAACGTCCTGACTTTC	CASSVGGQISGANVLTF
-	-	TRBV18	TRBJ1-1	TGTGCCAGCTCACGGGGCCAGGACACTGAAGCTTTCTTT	CASSRGQDTEAFF
-	-	TRBV4-3	TRBJ2-7	TGCGCCAGCAGCCAAGATTCTGTCCCTGGGAGCGAGCAGTACTTC	CASSQDSVPGSEQYF
TRBD2	once	TRBV7-2	TRBJ2-5	TGTGCCAGCAGCTTAGCGGGACTAGAGGGCGAGACCCAGTACTTC	CASSLAGLEGETQYF
-	-	TRBV5-1	TRBJ1-1	TGCGCCAGCAGCTTAATCCCAGGGTTGGCTCTATTCAACACTGAAGCTTTCTTT	CASSLIPGLALFNTEAFF
-	-	TRBV7-2	TRBJ2-5	TGTGCCAGCAGCTCCGCCGGCGGGGGCGAGACCCAGTACTTC	CASSSAGGGETQYF
TRBD2	-	TRBV7-3	TRBJ2-1	TGTGCCAGCAGGTTGATGGGACTAGCCGGGGAGCAGTTCTTC	CASRLMGLAGEQFF
-	-	TRBV7-2	TRBJ2-2	TGTGCCAGCAGCCCCCTGAGGTGGGCCGGGGAGCTGTTTTTT	CASSPLRWAGELFF
-	-	TRBV7-3	TRBJ1-3	TGTGCCAGCAGCTTAACGTCGGGGGGGGACACCATATATTTT	CASSLTSGGDTIYF
-	once	TRBV2	TRBJ1-3	TGTGCCAGCAGTCTACAGGGAAACACCATATATTTT	CASSLQGNTIYF
-	-	TRBV5-6	TRBJ1-2	TGTGCCAGCAGCTTTAGCCGACAGGCTAGAAGACTCTATGGCTACACCTTC	CASSFSRQARRLYGYTF
-	-	TRBV30	TRBJ1-4	TGTGCCTGGAGTGTGACGGGTCGCGGTGAAAAACTGTTTTTT	CAWSVTGRGEKLFF
TRBD1	-	TRBV30	TRBJ2-7	TGTGCCTGGGGGACAGGCCCCTACGAGCAGTACTTC	CAWGTGPYEQYF
-	-	TRBV18	TRBJ2-2	TGTGCCAGCTCGGGCGCCCTCACCGGGGAGCTGTTTTTT	CASSGALTGELFF
TRBD2	-	TRBV9	TRBJ2-5	TGTGCCAGCAGCGTAGCTCGCGGGGGTATTGAGACCCAGTACTTC	CASSVARGGIETQYF